This T cell receptor beta chain was sequenced during a study of blood T cell repertoires in COVID-19. Study information: The United States, Italy and Spain provided the acute and convalescent COVID-19 samples. T cells, B-cell-depleted T cells, or PBMCs provided the cDNA or gDNA that served as material.

Original processing methods: Amplification from reference gene primers served as the basis for estimated nucleated cell counts. Method: immunoSEQ multiplex PCR; TCRdb's copy keeps in-frame clones and lacks some. For V, J and clone size, that table is used; D and trimming come from the DNA. The sample contains 470,000 or so clones, around 89% of which appear only once. The V end lost 2 bases, the J end lost 6 bases, and 9 bases lay between the germline ends. The CDR3 has 13 residues. Germline V lookup: CDR1 SGHTA, CDR2 FQGNSA. This TCR came from a woman aged 30 to 39 with acute or convalescent COVID-19. V is TRBV7-2 and J is TRBJ2-3; no clear D. The specimen was peripheral blood. In DNA, the CDR3 is TGTGCCAGCAGCTTAAGCCCCGTGGATACGCAGTATTTT. It is translated as CASSLSPVDTQYF. The complete variable domain, with remaining parts taken from reference TRBV7-2 and TRBJ2-3, reads GAGVSQSPSNKVTEKGKDVELRCDPISGHTALYWYRQSLGQGLEFLIYFQGNSAPDKSGLPSDRFSAERTGGSVSTLTIQRTQQEDSAVYLCASSLSPVDTQYFGPGTRLTVL.